This T cell receptor beta chain stems from a study of cytomegalovirus exposure and HLA in healthy donors. Primers: 60 Vbeta forward and 13 Jbeta reverse. The protocol was immunoSEQ multiplex PCR, while the TCRdb copy is restricted to in-frame clones and leaves out a portion. The data contain over 150,000 clones, around 77% of them seen just once; the ten biggest clones take up less than 3.5%. The CDR3 sequence is 15 residues long. The V gene lost 0 bases and the J gene lost 2 bases, with 10 bases spanning the gap. Germline V CDR1 and CDR2: LNHNV, YYDKDF (reference sequence). Study-wide findings and caveats: In an earlier analysis, about 87% or about 30%: the productive usage of most TCR beta V segments. Prediction of most subjects' HLA-A and HLA-B alleles by TCR beta sequences was reportedly accurate. Altogether, 164 TCR beta chains were recorded as cytomegalovirus-associated.

A word on this clone: Its antigen is unidentified.

Sequenced: PBMCs. This chain joins TRBV15 and TRBJ2-5; perhaps TRBD1 as D (5 bases). The clonotype originates from a woman in her 30s in good health and CMV-seronegative. The CDR3 loop reads CATSREGHNQETQYF. The DNA for the CDR3 is TGTGCCACCAGCAGAGAAGGACACAATCAAGAGACCCAGTACTTC.